These 16 T cell receptor beta chains came from one sample sequenced in a study of blood T cell repertoires in COVID-19 (dated by TCRdb to about 2020). The library relied on the immunoSEQ multiplex PCR assay. TCRdb took this table from immuneACCESS and kept in-frame rearrangements with V and J called. Such tables lack part of the clones; where checked against another copy, unresolved V genes explain under half of the gap, and the rest is unexplained. This sample comprises about 58,000 clones, approximately 91% of them detected only once. About 22% of the sample lies in the top ten. The sequencing sample was made of peripheral blood. These receptors all come from a woman aged 45-60 years with active or convalescent COVID-19.

The J gene is TRBJ2-3, the V gene TRBV18; weak D call: TRBD1 (5 bases). V was clipped by 3 bases and J by 4 bases, with 14 bases between them. The germline gives CDR1 KGHSH, CDR2 LQKENI. The CDR3 loop spans 15 amino acids. In DNA, the CDR3 is TGTGCCAGCTCACCCGGACACCCGGACCCAGATACGCAGTATTTT. It is translated as CASSPGHPDPDTQYF.

J is TRBJ1-2 and V is TRBV7-9; the D is unclear. The germline gives CDR1 SEHNR, CDR2 FQNEAQ (reference sequence). The CDR3 has 14 amino acids. Trimming removed 5 bases at V and 5 bases at J, with 15 bases between. The CDR3 is CASSRLIQSYGYTF. CDR3 nucleotides: TGTGCCAGCAGCCGTCTGATACAGAGTTATGGCTACACCTTC.

The genes are TRBV4-2 and TRBJ2-7, with 8 bases that match TRBD2. The CDR3 consists of 17 residues. The germline gives CDR1 LGHNA, CDR2 YNFKEQ. The J segment lost 3 bases and the V segment lost 4 bases, leaving 14 bases of the junction unmatched. The CDR3 spells CASSPRLSRGGFYEQYF. Here the CDR3 DNA reads TGTGCCAGCAGCCCTAGACTATCCCGGGGGGGGTTCTACGAGCAGTACTTC.

The CDR3 region has the DNA TGTGCCAGCAGGGAGACAGGGGGCACTGAAGCTTTCTTT. Protein sequence: CASRETGGTEAFF. V gene TRBV6-4 combines with J gene TRBJ1-1, with 9 bases identical to TRBD1. With 6 bases clipped from V and 4 bases from J, the junction kept 3 bases outside the gene matches. Looked up from germline, CDR1 is MRHNA and CDR2 is SNTAGT. The CDR3 sequence is 13 residues long.

This chain uses TRBV9 with TRBJ2-1; TRBD2 aligns across 7 bases. The germline gives CDR1 SGDLS, CDR2 YYNGEE. The CDR3 loop spans 13 amino acids. Losses at the gene ends were 7 bases for V and 7 bases for J; bases not matched to a gene: 8. The DNA for the CDR3 is TGTGCCAGCTTCCGTGGGAGGGGTAATGAGCAGTTCTTC. Translation gives CASFRGRGNEQFF.

CDR3 in amino acids: CASSSTGGRDTQYF. Written as DNA, the CDR3 is TGTGCCAGCAGCAGTACTGGAGGCCGGGATACGCAGTATTTT. The chain joins TRBV7-3 to TRBJ2-3, with D possibly being TRBD2 (5 bases). V was trimmed by 5 bases and J by 6 bases, leaving 15 bases between them. This CDR3 comprises 14 residues. The germline V gene encodes CDR1 SGHTA and CDR2 FQGTGA.

This CDR3 reads CASSYSTQGSGYTF. The CDR3 nucleotides are TGTGCCAGCTCGTACTCTACTCAGGGTTCTGGCTACACCTTC. V is TRBV18 and J is TRBJ1-2, with a tentative D call TRBD1 (5 bases). Trimming removed 6 bases from V and 7 bases from J, with 18 bases in between. From germline, CDR1 is KGHSH and CDR2 LQKENI. The CDR3 length is 14 residues.

In its sample, this clone was seen once. This sequence joins TRBV5-1 and TRBJ2-3; 9 positions match TRBD2. The CDR3 loop spans 15 amino acids. CDR1 is SGHRS and CDR2 is YFSETQ in the germline V gene. Trimming removed 2 bases from V and 0 bases from J; junction bases left unmatched: 1. The DNA of the CDR3 is TGCGCCAGCAGCTTTAGCGGGAGTAGCACAGATACGCAGTATTTT. Protein sequence: CASSFSGSSTDTQYF. Drawing the rest from reference TRBV5-1 and TRBJ2-3, the complete variable domain is KAGVTQTPRYLIKTRGQQVTLSCSPISGHRSVSWYQQTPGQGLQFLFEYFSETQRNKGNFPGRFSGRQFSNSRSEMNVSTLELGDSALYLCASSFSGSSTDTQYFGPGTRLTVL.

This clone has just one count. The CDR3 region has the DNA TGTGCCAGCAGCCACCCGACCCGGGTGGGCCAAGAGACCCAGTACTTC. It specifies CASSHPTRVGQETQYF. This chain connects TRBV14 to TRBJ2-5; D not certain. The V gene's germline CDR1 is SGHDN and CDR2 FVKESK. The CDR3 runs 16 residues. With 3 bases removed from V and 1 base from J, the gap between germline ends came to 15 bases.

This chain connects TRBV24-1 to TRBJ1-2; the match to TRBD1 covers 9 bases. Germline lookup yields CDR1 KGHDR and CDR2 SFDVKD. V was clipped by 4 bases and J by 7 bases; unmatched bases: 9. The CDR3 is 15 amino acids. The chain's CDR3 is CATSDRDREMVGYTF. CDR3 sequence (DNA): TGTGCCACCAGTGACCGGGACAGGGAGATGGTTGGCTACACCTTC.

The chain carries TRBV7-2 and TRBJ2-3; TRBD2 agrees at 9 bases. J lost 4 bases, V lost 5 bases, and 10 bases had no gene match. This CDR3 region has 16 residues. CDR1 and CDR2 from the germline V gene are SGHTA and FQGNSA. CDR3 sequence reads: CASSQRASGNADTQYF. In DNA form, the CDR3 reads TGTGCCAGCAGCCAAAGGGCTAGCGGGAACGCAGATACGCAGTATTTT. Together with reference TRBV7-2 and TRBJ2-3, the CDR3 gives the full variable domain: GAGVSQSPSNKVTEKGKDVELRCDPISGHTALYWYRQSLGQGLEFLIYFQGNSAPDKSGLPSDRFSAERTGGSVSTLTIQRTQQEDSAVYLCASSQRASGNADTQYFGPGTRLTVL.

The chain couples TRBV18 to TRBJ2-1; a possible D gene is TRBD2 (5 bases). Germline V lookup: CDR1 KGHSH, CDR2 LQKENI. V was trimmed by 3 bases and J by 5 bases, leaving 14 bases between them. The CDR3 consists of 15 residues. The CDR3 DNA follows: TGTGCCAGCTCACCTCAGGAAGCGGCACACAATGAGCAGTTCTTC. The encoded protein is CASSPQEAAHNEQFF. The whole variable domain, remainder taken from reference TRBV18 and TRBJ2-1, is NAGVMQNPRHLVRRRGQEARLRCSPMKGHSHVYWYRQLPEEGLKFMVYLQKENIIDESGMPKERFSAEFPKEGPSILRIQQVVRGDSAAYFCASSPQEAAHNEQFFGPGTRLTVL.

The chain uses TRBV4-2 and TRBJ2-3, with D unresolved. Germline-derived CDR1 and CDR2 are LGHNA and YNFKEQ. This CDR3 spans 13 amino acids. V lost 0 bases and J 5 bases, leaving 6 bases between the germline ends. The CDR3 DNA reads as TGTGCCAGCAGCCAAGACCCAGGAGATACGCAGTATTTT. The encoded protein is CASSQDPGDTQYF.

V and J are TRBV30 and TRBJ2-3, with 13 bases aligning to TRBD2. This CDR3 is 15 amino acids long. Germline values: CDR1 GTSNPN, CDR2 SVGIG (reference sequence). The V gene end was trimmed by 0 bases and the J gene end by 6 bases; junction bases not matched to a gene: 3. The CDR3 nucleotides are TGTGCCTGGAGTGTGCGACTAGCGGGAGGTGATACGCAGTATTTT. This codes for CAWSVRLAGGDTQYF.

This chain uses TRBV9 with TRBJ2-1, with 8 bases matching TRBD2. The CDR3 is 15 amino acids. J was trimmed by 3 bases and V by 2 bases; bases with no gene match: 4. The germline V gene encodes CDR1 SGDLS and CDR2 YYNGEE. CDR3 coding DNA: TGTGCCAGCAGCGTTTTCCTAGCGGGCTACAATGAGCAGTTCTTC. The encoded protein is CASSVFLAGYNEQFF.

This clone was counted a single time. V usage is TRBV29-1 and J usage is TRBJ1-4; D gene ambiguous. V shed 5 bases and J shed 4 bases, with 8 bases lying between them. Germline V gene lookup returns CDR1 SQVTM and CDR2 ANQGSEA. The CDR3 sequence is 12 residues long. The CDR3 nucleotides read TGCAGCGTTCGTAACAGTAATGAAAAACTGTTTTTT. This translates into CSVRNSNEKLFF.